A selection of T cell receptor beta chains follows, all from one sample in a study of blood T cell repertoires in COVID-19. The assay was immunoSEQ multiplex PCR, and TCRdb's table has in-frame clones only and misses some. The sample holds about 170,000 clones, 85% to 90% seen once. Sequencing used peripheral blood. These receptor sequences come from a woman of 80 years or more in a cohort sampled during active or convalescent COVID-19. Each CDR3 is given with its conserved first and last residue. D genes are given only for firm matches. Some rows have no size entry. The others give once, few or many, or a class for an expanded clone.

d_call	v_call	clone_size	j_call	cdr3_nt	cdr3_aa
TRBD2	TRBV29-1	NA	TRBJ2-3	TGCAGCGTTAGATCCAGCGGGGGAAGCACAGATACGCAGTATTTT	CSVRSSGGSTDTQYF
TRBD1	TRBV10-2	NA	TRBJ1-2	TGCGCCAGCAGTGAGACGACAGGGGGGAGCTATGGCTACACCTTC	CASSETTGGSYGYTF
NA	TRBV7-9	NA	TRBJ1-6	TGTGCCAGCAGCTTAGAAGGATACAGGGTCGAGGGGTATTCACCCCTCCACTTT	CASSLEGYRVEGYSPLHF
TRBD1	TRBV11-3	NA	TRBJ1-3	TGTGCCAGCAGTATCTCAACAGGGGCTGGAAACACCATATATTTT	CASSISTGAGNTIYF
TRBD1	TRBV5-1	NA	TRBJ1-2	TGCGCCAGCAGCTTGAGGACAGGGTCTTTTCACTATGGCTACACCTTC	CASSLRTGSFHYGYTF
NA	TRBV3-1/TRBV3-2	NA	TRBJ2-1	TGTGCCAGCAGCCAAGAAGCTCCGAGCAATGAGCAGTTCTTC	CASSQEAPSNEQFF
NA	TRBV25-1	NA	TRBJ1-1	TGTGCCAGCAGACAGGGTGCGTCCACTGAAGCTTTCTTT	CASRQGASTEAFF
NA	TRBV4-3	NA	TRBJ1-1	TGCGCCAGCAGCCAAACAGAGAACACTGAAGCTTTCTTT	CASSQTENTEAFF
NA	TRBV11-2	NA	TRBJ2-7	TGTGCCAGCAGCTTAGATGGCCTCGAGCAGTACTTC	CASSLDGLEQYF
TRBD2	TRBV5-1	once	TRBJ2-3	TGCGCCAGCAGCTTGGTCGGGACTAGCGGGGGGCAAGATACGCAGTATTTT	CASSLVGTSGGQDTQYF
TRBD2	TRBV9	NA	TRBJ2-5	TGTGCCAGCAGCGTAGGAAGCGGGGGGACCTCTTCGACCCAGTACTTC	CASSVGSGGTSSTQYF
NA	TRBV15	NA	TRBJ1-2	TGTGCCACCATCGACAGCCGCCTCCCCTTAAACTATGGCTACACCTTC	CATIDSRLPLNYGYTF
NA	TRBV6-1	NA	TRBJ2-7	TGTGCCAGCAGTACAGGTGGGGACTACGAGCAGTACTTC	CASSTGGDYEQYF
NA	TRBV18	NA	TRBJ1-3	TGTGCCAGCTCACCGGGCGACAGCCTAAACTCTGGAAACACCATATATTTT	CASSPGDSLNSGNTIYF
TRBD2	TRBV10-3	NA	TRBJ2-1	TGTGCCATCAGCCCGGGACTAGCGGCCTCCTACAATGAGCAGTTCTTC	CAISPGLAASYNEQFF
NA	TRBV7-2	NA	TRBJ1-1	TGTGCCAGCAGCCGCGAACCTAGCGTTGAAGCTTTCTTT	CASSREPSVEAFF
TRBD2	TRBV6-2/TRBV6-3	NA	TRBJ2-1	TGTGCCAGCAGCGACACTAGCGGGGGCCAATCGTTGACCTACAATGAGCAGTTCTTC	CASSDTSGGQSLTYNEQFF
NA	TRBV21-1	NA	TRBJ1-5	TGTGCCAGCAGCAAAAGGGAGGGGGAGGATCAGCCCCAGCATTTT	CASSKREGEDQPQHF
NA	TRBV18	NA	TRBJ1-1	TGTGCCAGCTCACTTGGGGGGGGAATGAACACTGAAGCTTTCTTT	CASSLGGGMNTEAFF
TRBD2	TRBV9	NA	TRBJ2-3	TGTGCCAGCAGCGTAGCGGCGGGAGTGTCGACAGATACGCAGTATTTT	CASSVAAGVSTDTQYF
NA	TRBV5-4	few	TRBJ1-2	TGTGCCAGCAGCTCGAGGAGCCCTCTTACCTTC	CASSSRSPLTF
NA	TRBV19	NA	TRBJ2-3	TGTGCCAGTAGCTTCCTAAATACGCAGTATTTT	CASSFLNTQYF
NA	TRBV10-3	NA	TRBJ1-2	TGTGCCATCAGTGAGTCGGGGCAGGGGACGAACTATGGCTACACCTTC	CAISESGQGTNYGYTF
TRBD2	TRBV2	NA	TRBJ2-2	TGTGCCAGCAGGGGGGACTACCTGACCGGGGAGCTGTTTTTT	CASRGDYLTGELFF
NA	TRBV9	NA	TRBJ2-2	TGTGCCAGCAGCGTAGTTGGCAGCGGGAACACCGGGGAGCTGTTTTTT	CASSVVGSGNTGELFF
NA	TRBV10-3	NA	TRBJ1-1	TGTGCCATCAGTGAGTCAGGAGGACAGCACACTGAAGCTTTCTTT	CAISESGGQHTEAFF
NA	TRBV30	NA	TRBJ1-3	TGTGCCTGGAGTGTATATGGCGGCAGAGCTGGAAACACCATATATTTT	CAWSVYGGRAGNTIYF
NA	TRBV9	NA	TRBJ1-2	TGTGCCAGCAGCGTCCCGAAGAGGGGGAGAAATAACTATGGCTACACCTTC	CASSVPKRGRNNYGYTF
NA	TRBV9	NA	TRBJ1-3	TGTGCCAGCAGCCTAAGCGGGCCCATTCTCTCTGGAAACACCATATATTTT	CASSLSGPILSGNTIYF
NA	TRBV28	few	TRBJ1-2	TGTGCCGCATACCCCCGCAAAGGGGCTTTCTTCTATGGCTACACCTTC	CAAYPRKGAFFYGYTF
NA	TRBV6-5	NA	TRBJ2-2	TGTGCCAGCAGCGCGACTAGGAGGCTTCCCGGGGAGCTGTTTTTT	CASSATRRLPGELFF
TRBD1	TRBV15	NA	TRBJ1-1	TGTGCCACCAGCAGGACAGGGGAATCTGAAGCTTTCTTT	CATSRTGESEAFF
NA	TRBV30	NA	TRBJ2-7	TGTGCCTGGAGTGAGGGCCAAGGGGCTGTGTACGAGCAGTACTTC	CAWSEGQGAVYEQYF
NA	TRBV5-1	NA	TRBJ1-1	TGCGCCAGCAGCTCCGACAGTAACACTGAAGCTTTCTTT	CASSSDSNTEAFF
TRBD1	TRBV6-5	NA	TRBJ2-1	TGTGCCAGCAGTTGGGGACAGGGGATGTTCTTC	CASSWGQGMFF
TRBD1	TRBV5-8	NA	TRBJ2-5	TGTGCCAGCAGCTTGGGGTCAGGGACAGGAGAGACCCAGTACTTC	CASSLGSGTGETQYF
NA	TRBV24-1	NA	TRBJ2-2	TGTGCCACGAGGGAGGGGGACGGGAACACCGGGGAGCTGTTTTTT	CATREGDGNTGELFF
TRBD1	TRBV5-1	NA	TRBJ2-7	TGCGCCAGCAGGCCGGCAGGGGGTCACTACGAGCAGTACTTC	CASRPAGGHYEQYF
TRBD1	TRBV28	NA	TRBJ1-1	TGTGCCGTAACCGGGACAGGGATGAACACTGAAGCTTTCTTT	CAVTGTGMNTEAFF
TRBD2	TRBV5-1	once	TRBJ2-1	TGCGCCAGCAGCTCCCTTCTTGGGACTAGCGGGAGTAGGGGAAATGAGCAGTTCTTC	CASSSLLGTSGSRGNEQFF
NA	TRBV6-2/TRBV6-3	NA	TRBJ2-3	TGTGCCAGCAGTCCGTCGGTCGATACGCAGTATTTT	CASSPSVDTQYF
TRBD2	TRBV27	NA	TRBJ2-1	TGTGCCAGCAGTAGAGCGGGAGGCTTAGGAAATGAGCAGTTCTTC	CASSRAGGLGNEQFF
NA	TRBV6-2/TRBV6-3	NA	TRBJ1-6	TGTGCCAGCAGTTACTCGAGGCCAGGGGTTGATAATTCACCCCTCCACTTT	CASSYSRPGVDNSPLHF
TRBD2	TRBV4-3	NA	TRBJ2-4	TGCGCCAGCAGCCAAGATTTGGCTAGCGGGGGGCCCATTCAGTACTTC	CASSQDLASGGPIQYF
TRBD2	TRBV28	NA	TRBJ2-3	TGTGCCAGCAGAAGCGGGGGGGGCACAGATACGCAGTATTTT	CASRSGGGTDTQYF
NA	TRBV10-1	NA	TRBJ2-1	TGCGCCAGCGGCAAGGGAGACTTTCGCTACAATGAGCAGTTCTTC	CASGKGDFRYNEQFF
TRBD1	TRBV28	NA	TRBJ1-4	TGTGCCAGCAGTTTTCAGGGGGCGAGTGAAAAACTGTTTTTT	CASSFQGASEKLFF
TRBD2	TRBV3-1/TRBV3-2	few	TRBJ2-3	TGTGCCAGCAGCCAAACCTCACTAGCGGGTGGTCCAGATACGCAGTATTTT	CASSQTSLAGGPDTQYF
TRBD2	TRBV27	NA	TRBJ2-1	TGTGCCAGCAGTTCACGACTAGCGGGGGGGAATGAGCAGTTCTTC	CASSSRLAGGNEQFF
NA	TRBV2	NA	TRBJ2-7	TGTGCCAGCAGGGCACAGGGACACGAGCAGTACTTC	CASRAQGHEQYF
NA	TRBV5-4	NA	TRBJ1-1	TGTGCCAGCAGCTGGGGATGGGGGGGTATGGCTGAAGCTTTCTTT	CASSWGWGGMAEAFF
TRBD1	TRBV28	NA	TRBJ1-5	TGTGCCAGCAGTTCTAACAGGGGACATAGCAATCAGCCCCAGCATTTT	CASSSNRGHSNQPQHF
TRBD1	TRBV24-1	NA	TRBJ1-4	TGTGCCACCAGGGGAACAGGGGAGGATGAAAAACTGTTTTTT	CATRGTGEDEKLFF
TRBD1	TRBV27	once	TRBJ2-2	TGTGCCAGCAGTTTAAGAACAGGGGGCACCGGGGAGCTGTTTTTT	CASSLRTGGTGELFF
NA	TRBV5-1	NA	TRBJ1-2	TGCGCCAGCAGCTTGAGACAGGACGGCTACACCTTC	CASSLRQDGYTF